This T cell receptor beta chain came from a study of T cell clonality in common variable immunodeficiency (dated by TCRdb to between 2014 and 2016). Broader findings and caveats from the paper: Even though DNA input was equal, the average per sample came to 82,000 or so unique sequences for controls compared with 30,000 to 40,000 for CVID samples. Reportedly, TCRbeta sequences from CVID had fewer deletions and N-nucleotide insertions, and highly modified clones with 13 or more V deletions were absent from CVID. TCRbeta clonality was higher in CVID subjects than in healthy controls (t-test p = 0.018), and the increase was most characteristic of about a third of subjects. Fewer TCRbeta clones were shared among CVID subjects than among healthy controls (p < 0.0001). The authors noted that sequencing repertoires of T cell subpopulations would be needed to clarify what caused the increased clonality in CVID. Differences among patients in the CVID cohort limited the correlations between repertoire features and clinical complications.

For sequencing, equivalent amounts of genomic DNA were input from CVID and control samples. For every sample, a 60 bp segment covering the rearranged TCRbeta CDR3 region was amplified and then sequenced. The immunoSEQ assay, a bias-corrected multiplex PCR with high-throughput sequencing, was employed for TCRbeta amplification. On the study's bioinformatics: Each unique nucleotide sequence was treated as a clone and annotated with V, D and J genes, copy number and frequency. Sequences were labeled productive if in frame, and non-productive if out of frame or containing stop codons. Clonality was calculated from Shannon's entropy as previously described. Mean CDR3 Kyte-Doolittle hydropathy was derived from the predicted amino acid sequences of productive clones. Hierarchical clustering of scaled V gene usage was performed with the R hclust function using Manhattan distance and complete linkage. Sharing of clones by CDR3 amino acid sequence was evaluated by resampling 12 repertoires per group over 100 rounds. The repertoires were searched for around 72 published EBV-specific and approximately 240 published CMV-specific TCRbeta sequences. Analysis left out two CVID samples that produced under 10,000 sequences, so fewer than 55 CVID repertoires remained. The clones in this table, taken by TCRdb from immuneACCESS, are in-frame only. Not every clone is retained; where verified, under half of the shortfall comes from an unresolved V gene, and the cause of the rest is unknown. V, J and clone size derive from that table, while D and trimming were established from the DNA sequence. Here the sample lists some 42,000 clones, none seen once only. Roughly 5.6% of the sample comes from the top ten.

This clone was counted many times. There is no known antigen for this receptor. The sequence runs out 3 residues before the end of the CDR3; the remainder is reconstructed from the germline J gene. Standard criteria were used to diagnose CVID, namely serum IgG, IgA and/or IgM reduced below the normal range together with specific antibody deficiency. There were 40 to 45 subjects in the CVID group (about 29 male and around 15 female), ranging in age from about 8 to 64 years, with a mean age of around 40. Predominantly Caucasian heritage was noted among both the CVID patients and the healthy controls. At the time of study participation, every CVID subject had been on replacement immunoglobulin therapy for one year or longer. At the time of blood collection, no CVID subject was ill or was being treated with immunomodulatory or immunosuppressive medication. Heparinized peripheral whole blood samples of about 4.5 to 8 ml were collected from each donor. TCRbeta CDR3 repertoires were sequenced from genomic DNA of adults with common variable immune deficiency (CVID) and healthy adult controls. Diluted blood was subjected to density centrifugation over Hypaque 1077 or Ficoll-Paque for isolation of peripheral blood mononuclear cells. Genomic DNA was obtained from unsorted mononuclear cells through either Qiagen column purification or a centrifugation-based method.

V is clipped by 4 bases and J by 0 bases, and the sequence between their germline boundaries is 10 bases long. CDR1 and CDR2 are drawn from the germline V gene: SQVTM, ANQGSEA. From the cysteine through the phenylalanine, the CDR3 covers 13 amino acids. Only the CDR3 bases that were read are kept: 30 of them, in frame from base 1. This sequence was found in a human donor with common variable immunodeficiency. This sequence uses TRBV29-1 and TRBJ2-7, with the D gene too uncertain to name. Sequencing was carried out using peripheral blood mononuclear cells. Incomplete CDR3 DNA: TGCAGCGTTGGGGCAGGTATCTCCTACGAG. Protein translation: CSVGAGISYE. The complete CDR3 protein is CSVGAGISYEQYF.